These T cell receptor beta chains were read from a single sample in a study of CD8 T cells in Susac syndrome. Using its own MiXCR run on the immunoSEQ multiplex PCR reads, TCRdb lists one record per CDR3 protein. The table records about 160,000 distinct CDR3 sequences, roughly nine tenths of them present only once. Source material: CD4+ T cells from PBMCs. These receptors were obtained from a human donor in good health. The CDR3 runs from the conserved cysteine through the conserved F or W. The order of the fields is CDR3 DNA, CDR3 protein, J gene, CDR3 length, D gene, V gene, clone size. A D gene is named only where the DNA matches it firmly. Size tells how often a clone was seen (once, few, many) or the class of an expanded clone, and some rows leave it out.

TGCGCCAGCAGCTTGGCCGCTTTTTTACTAGCGGGAGTTCCCCACGAGCAGTACTTC | CASSLAAFLLAGVPHEQYF | TRBJ2-7 | 19 | TRBD2 | TRBV5-1 | .
TGTGCCATCAGGGGGGGTCTCCGGAACACCGGGGAGCTGTTTTTT | CAIRGGLRNTGELFF | TRBJ2-2 | 15 | . | TRBV10-3 | .
TGTGCCAGCAGCAGACTAGCGGGAGATCACAATGAGCAGTTCTTC | CASSRLAGDHNEQFF | TRBJ2-1 | 15 | TRBD2 | TRBV11-2 | .
TGTGCCTGGAGTACGAGAAACACCATATATTTT | CAWSTRNTIYF | TRBJ1-3 | 11 | . | TRBV30 | .
TGTGCCAGCTCACCGCTGCTGGATGGCACAGATACGCAGTATTTT | CASSPLLDGTDTQYF | TRBJ2-3 | 15 | . | TRBV18 | .
TGTGCCAGCAGCCCGGCCCCCGGGGTGGGACAGCCCCAGCATTTT | CASSPAPGVGQPQHF | TRBJ1-5 | 15 | . | TRBV7-6 | .
TGTGCCAGCAGCTGGACGGACTATGGCTACACCTTC | CASSWTDYGYTF | TRBJ1-2 | 12 | . | TRBV12-3/TRBV12-4 | .
TGCAGCGGGGGGACCCCCTACACAGATACGCAGTATTTT | CSGGTPYTDTQYF | TRBJ2-3 | 13 | . | TRBV29-1 | .
TGTGCCAGCAGCCAAGATCCCAGGGGATGGGAGCTGTTTTTT | CASSQDPRGWELFF | TRBJ2-2 | 14 | . | TRBV3-1 | once
TGCAGTGCTACCCGACAGGGGGGACTCTGGGAGACCCAGTACTTC | CSATRQGGLWETQYF | TRBJ2-5 | 15 | TRBD1 | TRBV20-1 | .
TGCGCCAGCAGCTATATTGCAAGGAACGGGGCCAACGTCCTGACTTTC | CASSYIARNGANVLTF | TRBJ2-6 | 16 | . | TRBV5-1 | .
TGTGCCAGCTCAGCCCGGGACACCACAGATACGCAGTATTTT | CASSARDTTDTQYF | TRBJ2-3 | 14 | . | TRBV18 | .
TGTGCCAGCAGCTTGGGACAGGGGGCCGGGCAGTTCTTC | CASSLGQGAGQFF | TRBJ2-1 | 13 | TRBD1 | TRBV5-6 | .
TGTGCCAGCAGCCCGACCCCGGGGGCAGATACGCAGTATTTT | CASSPTPGADTQYF | TRBJ2-3 | 14 | . | TRBV5-6 | once
TGTGCCACAACTAGGACCTATGGCTACACCTTC | CATTRTYGYTF | TRBJ1-2 | 11 | . | TRBV12-3/TRBV12-4 | .
TGTGCCAGTAGTAACCAGGGGGCAAACACCGGGGAGCTGTTTTTT | CASSNQGANTGELFF | TRBJ2-2 | 15 | TRBD1 | TRBV19 | .
TGTGCCAGCAGCTTAGCCGCGGGGTCCGGGGAGCTGTTTTTT | CASSLAAGSGELFF | TRBJ2-2 | 14 | . | TRBV7-2 | few
TGTGCCAGTAGTATTACGGGGGAAGATTCACCCCTCCACTTT | CASSITGEDSPLHF | TRBJ1-6 | 14 | . | TRBV19 | .
TGCGCCAGCAGCCGTTCCGGGACCCACGAGCAGTACTTC | CASSRSGTHEQYF | TRBJ2-7 | 13 | . | TRBV5-1 | .
TGTGCCGGGGGTCCGGGAGTAGGAGATACGCAGTATTTT | CAGGPGVGDTQYF | TRBJ2-3 | 13 | . | TRBV2 | once
TGCGCCAGCACCAACGACTATCGGCAGTACTTC | CASTNDYRQYF | TRBJ2-7 | 11 | . | TRBV10-2 | .
TGTGCCTGGACGCAGGGTGGAAACACCATATATTTT | CAWTQGGNTIYF | TRBJ1-3 | 12 | . | TRBV30 | .
TGTGCAGGGGGTCGGAGGAACACCGGGGAGCTGTTTTTT | CAGGRRNTGELFF | TRBJ2-2 | 13 | . | TRBV6-6 | .
TGTGCCAGCAGTCGACTCTATCGAAACACTGAAGCTTTCTTT | CASSRLYRNTEAFF | TRBJ1-1 | 14 | . | TRBV28 | .
TGTGCCAGCAGTTCCACTACAGATACGCAGTATTTT | CASSSTTDTQYF | TRBJ2-3 | 12 | . | TRBV12-3/TRBV12-4 | few
TGTGCCAGCAGTTACGAAGGGACCCTCGTTAACCTCCACTTT | CASSYEGTLVNLHF | TRBJ1-6 | 14 | . | TRBV6-2/TRBV6-3 | .
TGTGCCAGCACTACGACAGGGGTCAATGAGCAGTTCTTC | CASTTTGVNEQFF | TRBJ2-1 | 13 | TRBD1 | TRBV28 | .
TGTGCCAGCAGCTCTTACAGCGGCCCCGCAGATACGCAGTATTTT | CASSSYSGPADTQYF | TRBJ2-3 | 15 | . | TRBV7-9 | .
TGTGCCAGCAGCCAAGACAGGGCTGAAAAACTGTTTTTT | CASSQDRAEKLFF | TRBJ1-4 | 13 | . | TRBV3-1 | .
TGTGCCAGCAGTTCCCGGTGGTCCTACAATGAGCAGTTCTTC | CASSSRWSYNEQFF | TRBJ2-1 | 14 | . | TRBV27 | .
TGTGCCAGCAGTTACGCTCTTAGCGGGAGGGCCTCTTTTGTCAAGCAGTACTTC | CASSYALSGRASFVKQYF | TRBJ2-7 | 18 | TRBD2 | TRBV6-2/TRBV6-3 | .
TGTGCCAGCAGCTTCTTGCGCGGGATGGAGACCGGGGAGCTGTTTTTT | CASSFLRGMETGELFF | TRBJ2-2 | 16 | . | TRBV7-9 | .
TGTGCCAGCAGTTACGAAGGGCTGACGACTCACGAGCAGTACTTC | CASSYEGLTTHEQYF | TRBJ2-7 | 15 | . | TRBV6-5 | .
TGCGCCAGCAGATTGGGACCCGGTACCCCAATCGTGCAGTATTTT | CASRLGPGTPIVQYF | TRBJ2-3 | 15 | . | TRBV5-1 | .
TGTGCCTGGAGTGTAATGGGGTATAGCAATCAGTCCCAGCATTTT | CAWSVMGYSNQSQHF | TRBJ1-5 | 15 | . | TRBV30 | once
TGTGCCAGCAGTTACTGGCGGTACAATGAGCAGTTCTTC | CASSYWRYNEQFF | TRBJ2-1 | 13 | . | TRBV6-2/TRBV6-3 | .
TGTGCCAGCAGTGAATTTCGTATAGCCAATGAGCAGTTCTTC | CASSEFRIANEQFF | TRBJ2-1 | 14 | . | TRBV25-1 | .
TGTGCCAGCAGCCCGTCCCCGGGACACCACGAGCAGTACTTC | CASSPSPGHHEQYF | TRBJ2-7 | 14 | . | TRBV13 | .
TGTGCCAGCAGCTTAGCGAGCGGAGATACGCAGTATTTT | CASSLASGDTQYF | TRBJ2-3 | 13 | . | TRBV7-2 | once
TGCAGCGTTGAAAAAGATCTAGGGACTGAAGCTTTCTTT | CSVEKDLGTEAFF | TRBJ1-1 | 13 | . | TRBV29-1 | .
TGTGCCAGCTCACCATCCGGGCCCCACTCCTACGAGCAGTACTTC | CASSPSGPHSYEQYF | TRBJ2-7 | 15 | . | TRBV18 | .
TGCGCCAGCAGCTTGGCCAAAGTTCCAGCGGGAGTGACAGATACGCAGTATTTT | CASSLAKVPAGVTDTQYF | TRBJ2-3 | 18 | TRBD2 | TRBV5-1 | .
TGTGCCTGGAGTGTACTTTTAGGGTGGTACACTGAAGCTTTCTTT | CAWSVLLGWYTEAFF | TRBJ1-1 | 15 | . | TRBV30 | .
TGCAGTGTCCTAATGAGAAGGGGAACTTTCTTT | CSVLMRRGTFF | TRBJ1-1 | 11 | . | TRBV20-1 | .
TGTGCCAGCAGCTCTCCGCTTGGGGGATCGGGGGACACCGGGGAGCTGTTTTTT | CASSSPLGGSGDTGELFF | TRBJ2-2 | 18 | . | TRBV5-4 | .
TGTGCCAGCAGCTTAGTTCAGGGGTCGCACATCCATAGTGAAAAACTGTTTTTT | CASSLVQGSHIHSEKLFF | TRBJ1-4 | 18 | . | TRBV7-8 | .
TGTGCCAGCAGTTACCAGGGGCTCATCTCCTACGAGCAGTACTTC | CASSYQGLISYEQYF | TRBJ2-7 | 15 | . | TRBV6-5 | .
TGTGCCTGGAGCCAGGTCTCCGATACGCAGTATTTT | CAWSQVSDTQYF | TRBJ2-3 | 12 | . | TRBV30 | .
TGTGCCAGCAGTTTGAGCGGGATGTCCTACGAGCAGTACTTC | CASSLSGMSYEQYF | TRBJ2-7 | 14 | TRBD2 | TRBV6-8 | .
TGTGCCAGCAACCGGGACCACACAGATACGCAGTATTTT | CASNRDHTDTQYF | TRBJ2-3 | 13 | . | TRBV7-2 | .
TGTGCCAGCGGTGTACAGCCGGGCAATGAGCAGTTCTTC | CASGVQPGNEQFF | TRBJ2-1 | 13 | . | TRBV2 | .
TGTGCCAGCAGCCCAGGAGGGGACAGGGGAGACTATGGCTACACCTTC | CASSPGGDRGDYGYTF | TRBJ1-2 | 16 | TRBD1 | TRBV7-9 | .
TGCAGTGCTAGAGATCCCGGGGACAATCAGCCCCAGCATTTT | CSARDPGDNQPQHF | TRBJ1-5 | 14 | . | TRBV20-1 | .
TGCGCCAGCAGCTGGACAGGGGGGTACACCGGGGAGCTGTTTTTT | CASSWTGGYTGELFF | TRBJ2-2 | 15 | TRBD1 | TRBV5-1 | once